The following is a TCR beta chain sequence with its context. The sample originates from a study of shared clonotypes between healthy human individuals. Produced via immunoSEQ multiplex PCR; TCRdb's table is partial and in-frame only. This table holds about 1,800,000 clones, roughly 94% found once. Naive-designated CD8 cells lacked CD45RO, were positively enriched for CCR7, and omitted terminally differentiated effector memory CD45RA+ cells. Sequenced material: naive CD8+ T cells sorted from blood. The receptor's source is a man between 18 and 29 years old in good health.

As DNA, the CDR3 is TGCGCCAGCAGCTTCCGCGGGAGTAGGTCCTACGAGCAGTACTTC. Its translation: CASSFRGSRSYEQYF. The J gene is TRBJ2-7, the V gene TRBV4-1; 7 nucleotides agree with TRBD2. This CDR3 comprises 15 residues. With 5 bases clipped from V and 1 base from J, the junction kept 8 bases outside the gene matches. In germline, CDR1 is MGHRA, CDR2 YSYEKL.